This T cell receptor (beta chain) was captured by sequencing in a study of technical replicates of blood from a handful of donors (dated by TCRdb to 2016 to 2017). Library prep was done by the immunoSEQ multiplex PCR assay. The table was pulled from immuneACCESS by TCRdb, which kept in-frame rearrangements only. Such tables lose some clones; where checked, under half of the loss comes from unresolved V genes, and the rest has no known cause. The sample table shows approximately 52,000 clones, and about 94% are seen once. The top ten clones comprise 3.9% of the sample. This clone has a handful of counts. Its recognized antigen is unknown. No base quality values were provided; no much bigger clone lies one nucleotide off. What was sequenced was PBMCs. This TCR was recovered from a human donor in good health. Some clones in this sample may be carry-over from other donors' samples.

CDR3 sequence: CASSYIVGRGTEAFF. The DNA sequence reads TGTGCCAGCAGCTACATTGTCGGGCGGGGGACTGAAGCTTTCTTT. The chain couples TRBV7-9 to TRBJ1-1; TRBD1 is perhaps the D gene, given 5 matching bases. Trimming costs V 4 bases and J 5 bases, and their ends lie 17 bases apart. From its cysteine to its phenylalanine, the CDR3 spans 15 amino acids. The entry retains the CDR3 DNA only, 45 bases that are in frame from base 1. The germline V gene encodes CDR1 SEHNR and CDR2 FQNEAQ (reference sequence).